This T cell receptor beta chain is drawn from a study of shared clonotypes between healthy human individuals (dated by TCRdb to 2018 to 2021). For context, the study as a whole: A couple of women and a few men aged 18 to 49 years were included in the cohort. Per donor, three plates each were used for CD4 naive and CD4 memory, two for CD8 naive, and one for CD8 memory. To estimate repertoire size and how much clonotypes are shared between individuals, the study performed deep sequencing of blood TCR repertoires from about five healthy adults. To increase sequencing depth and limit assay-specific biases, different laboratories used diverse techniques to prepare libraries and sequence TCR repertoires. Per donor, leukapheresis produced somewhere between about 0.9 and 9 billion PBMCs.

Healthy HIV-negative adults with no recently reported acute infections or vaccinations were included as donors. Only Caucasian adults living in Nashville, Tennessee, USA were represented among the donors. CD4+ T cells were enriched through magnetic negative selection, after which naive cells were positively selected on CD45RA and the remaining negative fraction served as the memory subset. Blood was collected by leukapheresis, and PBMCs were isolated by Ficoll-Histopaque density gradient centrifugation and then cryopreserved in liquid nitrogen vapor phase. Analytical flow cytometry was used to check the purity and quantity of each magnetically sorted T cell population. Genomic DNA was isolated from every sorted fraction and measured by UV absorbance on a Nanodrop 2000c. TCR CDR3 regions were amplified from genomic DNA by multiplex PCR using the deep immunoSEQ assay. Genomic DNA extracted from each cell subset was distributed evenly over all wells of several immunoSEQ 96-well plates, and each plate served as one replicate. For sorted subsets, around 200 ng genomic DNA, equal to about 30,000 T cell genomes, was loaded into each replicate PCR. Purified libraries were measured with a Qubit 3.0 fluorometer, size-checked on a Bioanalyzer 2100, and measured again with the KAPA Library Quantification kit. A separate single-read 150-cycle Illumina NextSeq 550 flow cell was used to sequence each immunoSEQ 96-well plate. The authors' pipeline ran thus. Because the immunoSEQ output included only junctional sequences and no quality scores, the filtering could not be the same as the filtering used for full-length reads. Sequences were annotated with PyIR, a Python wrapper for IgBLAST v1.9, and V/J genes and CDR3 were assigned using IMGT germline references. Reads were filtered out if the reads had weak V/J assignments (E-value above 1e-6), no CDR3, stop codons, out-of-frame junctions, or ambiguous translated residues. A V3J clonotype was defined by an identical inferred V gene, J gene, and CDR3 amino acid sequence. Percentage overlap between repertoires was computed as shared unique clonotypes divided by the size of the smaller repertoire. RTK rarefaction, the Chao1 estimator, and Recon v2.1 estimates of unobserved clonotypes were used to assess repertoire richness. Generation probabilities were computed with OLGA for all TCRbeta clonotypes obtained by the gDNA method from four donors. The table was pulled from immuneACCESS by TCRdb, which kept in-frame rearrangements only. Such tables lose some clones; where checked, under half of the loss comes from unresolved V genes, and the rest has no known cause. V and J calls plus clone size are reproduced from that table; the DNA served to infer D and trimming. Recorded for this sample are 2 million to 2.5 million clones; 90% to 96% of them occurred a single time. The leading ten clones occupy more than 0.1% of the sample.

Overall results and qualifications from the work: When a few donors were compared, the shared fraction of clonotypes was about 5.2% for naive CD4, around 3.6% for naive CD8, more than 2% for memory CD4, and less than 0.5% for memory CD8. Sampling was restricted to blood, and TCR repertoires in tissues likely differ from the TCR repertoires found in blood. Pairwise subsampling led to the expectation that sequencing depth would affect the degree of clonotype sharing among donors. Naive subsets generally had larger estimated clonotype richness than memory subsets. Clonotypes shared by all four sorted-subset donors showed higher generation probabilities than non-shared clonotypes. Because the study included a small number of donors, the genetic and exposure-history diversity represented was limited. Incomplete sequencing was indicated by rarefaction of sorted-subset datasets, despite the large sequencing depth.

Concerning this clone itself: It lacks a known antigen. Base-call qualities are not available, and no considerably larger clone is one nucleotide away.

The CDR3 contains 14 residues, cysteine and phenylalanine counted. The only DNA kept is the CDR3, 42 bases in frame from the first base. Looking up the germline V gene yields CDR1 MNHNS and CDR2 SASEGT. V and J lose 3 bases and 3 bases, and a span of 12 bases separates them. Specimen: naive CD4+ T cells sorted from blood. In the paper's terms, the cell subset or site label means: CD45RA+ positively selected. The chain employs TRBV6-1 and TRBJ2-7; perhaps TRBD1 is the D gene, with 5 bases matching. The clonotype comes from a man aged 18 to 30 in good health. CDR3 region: CASSDRAGDYEQYF. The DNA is TGTGCCAGCAGTGACAGGGCTGGGGACTACGAGCAGTACTTC.